The 14 T cell receptor beta chains listed next were all sequenced from one sample in a study of graft-versus-host responses after intestinal transplantation. Here immunoSEQ multiplex PCR was the method, and the copy in TCRdb shows in-frame clones only, minus some. In the table there are 140,000 or so clones, approximately 91% of which are singletons. These receptors have no identified antigens. Sequencing used unstimulated CD4+ T cells sorted from spleen or lymph node cells, obtained before intestinal transplant. Every receptor here comes from a human donor who received an intestinal transplant.

The chain couples TRBV7-2 to TRBJ1-6, with 8 bases identical to TRBD1. Per the germline V gene, CDR1 is SGHTA and CDR2 is FQGNSA. The V and J ends lost 5 bases and 9 bases, in that order; junction bases with no gene match: 6. This CDR3 is 14 amino acids long. The CDR3 protein is CASSAGGSGSPLHF. CDR3 in DNA: TGTGCCAGCAGCGCAGGGGGCAGTGGTTCACCCCTCCACTTT. Full variable domain (remainder filled in from reference TRBV7-2 and TRBJ1-6): GAGVSQSPSNKVTEKGKDVELRCDPISGHTALYWYRQSLGQGLEFLIYFQGNSAPDKSGLPSDRFSAERTGGSVSTLTIQRTQQEDSAVYLCASSAGGSGSPLHFGNGTRLTVT.

This chain uses TRBV28 with TRBJ2-2, with 8 bases aligning to TRBD1. The trim removed 4 bases at V and 5 bases at J, leaving 9 bases unmatched. Germline V CDR1 and CDR2: MDHEN, SYDVKM. There are 16 residues in the CDR3. As DNA, the CDR3 is TGTGCCAGCAGTTCCCCGACAGGGGTGATTACCGGGGAGCTGTTTTTT. This sequence encodes CASSSPTGVITGELFF. Using reference TRBV28 and TRBJ2-2 for the parts outside the CDR3, the full variable domain is DVKVTQSSRYLVKRTGEKVFLECVQDMDHENMFWYRQDPGLGLRLIYFSYDVKMKEKGDIPEGYSVSREKKERFSLILESASTNQTSMYLCASSSPTGVITGELFFGEGSRLTVL.

The chain is built from TRBV9 and TRBJ2-3; D gene unclear. The V end lost 0 bases, the J end lost 1 base, and 6 bases lay between the germline ends. Germline values: CDR1 SGDLS, CDR2 YYNGEE. There are 14 residues in the CDR3. CDR3 DNA sequence: TGTGCCAGCAGCGTAGGAACACGCACAGATACGCAGTATTTT. This gives the protein CASSVGTRTDTQYF.

The V call is TRBV2, the J call TRBJ2-3; 9 nucleotides match TRBD2. The germline gives CDR1 SNHLY, CDR2 FYNNEI. The trim removed 8 bases at V and 4 bases at J, leaving 10 bases unmatched. The CDR3 is 15 amino acids. This CDR3 reads CASGAGGPWADTQYF. CDR3 bases: TGTGCCAGCGGGGCGGGAGGGCCTTGGGCAGATACGCAGTATTTT. Full variable domain (outside the CDR3, taken from reference TRBV2 and TRBJ2-3): EPEVTQTPSHQVTQMGQEVILRCVPISNHLYFYWYRQILGQKVEFLVSFYNNEISEKSEIFDDQFSVERPDGSNFTLKIRSTKLEDSAMYFCASGAGGPWADTQYFGPGTRLTVL.

The rearrangement joins TRBV11-2 to TRBJ1-1, with D possibly being TRBD1 (5 bases). Germline values: CDR1 SGHAT, CDR2 FQNNGV. This CDR3 comprises 13 residues. Trimming stripped 0 bases from V and 4 bases from J, with 6 bases between. CDR3 sequence: CASSLERGTEAFF. In DNA, the CDR3 is TGTGCCAGCAGCTTAGAGAGGGGCACTGAAGCTTTCTTT.

The chain links TRBV11-2 to TRBJ2-3; D call uncertain. The CDR3 is 15 amino acids. The germline V gene has CDR1 SGHAT and CDR2 FQNNGV. The V end lost 1 base, the J end lost 0 bases, and 8 bases lay between the germline ends. The CDR3 region has the DNA TGTGCCAGCAGCTTAGGGGTGGCTAGCACAGATACGCAGTATTTT. This translates into CASSLGVASTDTQYF.

J is TRBJ1-5 and V is TRBV19, with D tentatively TRBD1 (6 bases). The V and J ends lost 4 bases and 14 bases respectively, with 24 bases between them. CDR1 and CDR2 (germline): LNHDA, SQIVND (reference sequence). The CDR3 runs 15 residues. CDR3 residues: CASSTAGGVNDVKHF. DNA of the CDR3: TGTGCCAGTAGTACGGCGGGGGGCGTCAACGATGTAAAGCATTTT.

The chain links TRBV5-1 to TRBJ2-2; D is ambiguous. V lost 1 base to trimming and J lost 1 base, with 11 bases between them. This CDR3 region has 16 residues. CDR1 is SGHRS and CDR2 is YFSETQ in the germline V gene. The CDR3 here is CASSLPLTQNTGELFF. CDR3 in DNA: TGCGCCAGCAGCTTGCCCTTGACTCAGAACACCGGGGAGCTGTTTTTT.

The V and J genes are TRBV6-6 and TRBJ2-7; unclear D gene. V lost 0 bases and J 2 bases, leaving 14 bases between the germline ends. Per the germline V gene, CDR1 is MNHNY and CDR2 is SVGAGI (reference sequence). The CDR3 loop spans 16 amino acids. The CDR3 spells CASSYSKGGGTYEQYF. The CDR3 DNA reads as TGTGCCAGCAGTTACTCGAAGGGTGGCGGCACCTACGAGCAGTACTTC.

The chain carries TRBV6-6 and TRBJ1-3, with D perhaps matching TRBD1 (6 bases). The CDR3 contains 15 residues. Trimming shortened V by 2 bases and J by 2 bases, and 10 bases separated the two germline ends. Germline values: CDR1 MNHNY, CDR2 SVGAGI (reference sequence). The CDR3 region has the DNA TGTGCCAGCAGTTACGGGGGGGCCACTGGAAACACCATATATTTT. It yields the protein CASSYGGATGNTIYF.

The chain joins TRBV6-1 to TRBJ1-1; the D is unclear. The CDR3 spans 11 residues. Trimming shortened V by 11 bases and J by 1 base, and 8 bases separated the two germline ends. The V gene's germline CDR1 is MNHNS and CDR2 SASEGT. CDR3 nucleotides: TGTGCCGCAACAGAGAACACTGAAGCTTTCTTT. Translated: CAATENTEAFF.

This chain uses TRBV7-2 with TRBJ2-5, with D possibly matching TRBD2 (6 bases). The CDR3 has 13 residues. Germline V CDR1 and CDR2: SGHTA, FQGNSA. The CDR3 nucleotides read TGTGCGAGCCCGGGTAGCGGTGGGGAGACCCAGTACTTC. Its protein is CASPGSGGETQYF.

This chain uses TRBV5-1 with TRBJ2-7; D is perhaps TRBD2 (5 bases). CDR3 length: 14 residues. The germline V and J ends were trimmed by 5 bases and 3 bases, with 15 bases remaining between them. Germline V CDR1 and CDR2: SGHRS, YFSETQ. The CDR3 protein is CASSRAVGIYEQYF. In nucleotides, the CDR3 is TGCGCCAGCAGTCGGGCGGTCGGGATCTACGAGCAGTACTTC.

The chain combines TRBV7-6 with TRBJ2-2; 10 bases align to TRBD2. Germline V gene lookup returns CDR1 SGHVS and CDR2 FNYEAQ. This CDR3 has 15 amino acids. The junction had 2 bases not matched to a gene; V was cut back by 6 bases and J by 1 base. CDR3 loop: CASSRLAGNTGELFF. The CDR3 region has the DNA TGTGCCAGCAGTCGACTAGCGGGGAACACCGGGGAGCTGTTTTTT.